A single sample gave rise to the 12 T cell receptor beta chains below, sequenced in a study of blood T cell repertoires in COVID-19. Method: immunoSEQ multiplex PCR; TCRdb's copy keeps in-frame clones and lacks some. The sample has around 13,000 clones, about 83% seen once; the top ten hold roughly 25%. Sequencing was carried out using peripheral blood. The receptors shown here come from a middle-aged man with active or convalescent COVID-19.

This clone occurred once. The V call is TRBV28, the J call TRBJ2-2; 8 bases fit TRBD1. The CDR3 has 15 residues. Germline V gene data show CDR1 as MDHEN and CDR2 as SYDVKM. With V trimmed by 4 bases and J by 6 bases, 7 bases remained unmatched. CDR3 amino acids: CASSSTGERAGELFF. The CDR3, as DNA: TGTGCCAGCAGTTCGACAGGGGAACGTGCCGGGGAGCTGTTTTTT.

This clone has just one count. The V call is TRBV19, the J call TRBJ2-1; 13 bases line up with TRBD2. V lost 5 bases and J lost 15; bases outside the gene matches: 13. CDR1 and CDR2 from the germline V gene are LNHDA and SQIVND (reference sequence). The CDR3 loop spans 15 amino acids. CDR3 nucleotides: TGTGCCAGTAGTTCCGGACTAGCGGGAGTCGAGCGGCGGTTCTTC. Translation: CASSSGLAGVERRFF.

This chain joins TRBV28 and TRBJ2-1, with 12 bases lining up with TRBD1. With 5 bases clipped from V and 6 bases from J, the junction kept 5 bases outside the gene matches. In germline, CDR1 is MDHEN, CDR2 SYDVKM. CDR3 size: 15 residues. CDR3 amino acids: CASSIPGQGANEQFF. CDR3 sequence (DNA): TGTGCCAGCAGTATCCCGGGACAGGGGGCCAATGAGCAGTTCTTC.

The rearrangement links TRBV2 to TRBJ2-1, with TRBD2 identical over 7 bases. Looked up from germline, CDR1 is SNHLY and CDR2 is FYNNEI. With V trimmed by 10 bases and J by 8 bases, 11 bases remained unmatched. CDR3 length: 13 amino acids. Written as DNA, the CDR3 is TGTGCCAACTCGGCCGGCGGGAGCTATGAGCAGTTCTTC. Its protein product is CANSAGGSYEQFF.

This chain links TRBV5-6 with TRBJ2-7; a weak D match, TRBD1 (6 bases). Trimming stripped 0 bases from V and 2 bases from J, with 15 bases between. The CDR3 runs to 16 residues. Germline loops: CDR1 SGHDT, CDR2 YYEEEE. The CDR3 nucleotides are TGTGCCAGCAGCTTGGCCCGGACCGGGACAACCTACGAGCAGTACTTC. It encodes CASSLARTGTTYEQYF.

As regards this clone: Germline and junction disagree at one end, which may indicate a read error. The CDR3 sequence is CASSDFTGGSSYEQCF. CDR3 nucleotide sequence: TGTGCCAGCAGCGATTTTACAGGGGGAAGCTCCTACGAGCAGTGCTTC. The genes are TRBV5-5 and TRBJ2-7; TRBD1 matches 8 bases. The CDR3 extends over 16 amino acids. The germline V gene has CDR1 SGHKS and CDR2 YYEKEE (reference sequence).

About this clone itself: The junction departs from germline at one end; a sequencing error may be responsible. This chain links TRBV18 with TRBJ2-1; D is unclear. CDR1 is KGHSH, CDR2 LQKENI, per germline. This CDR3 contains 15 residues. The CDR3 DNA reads TGTGCCAGCTCTCCACTCGGTCTTGACTACAATGAGCAGTTCTTC. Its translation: CASSPLGLDYNEQFF.

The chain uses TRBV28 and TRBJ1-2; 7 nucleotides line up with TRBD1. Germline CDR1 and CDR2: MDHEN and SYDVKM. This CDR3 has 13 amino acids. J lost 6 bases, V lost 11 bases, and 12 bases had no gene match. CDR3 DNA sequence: TGTGCCGGAAACAGGGGCGGGGCTGATGGCTACACCTTC. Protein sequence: CAGNRGGADGYTF.

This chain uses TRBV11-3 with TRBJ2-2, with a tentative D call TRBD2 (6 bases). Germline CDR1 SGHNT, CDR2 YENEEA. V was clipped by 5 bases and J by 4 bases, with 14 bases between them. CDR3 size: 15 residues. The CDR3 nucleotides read TGTGCCAGCAGCCCTGGGGGGAGCGGCACCGGGGAGCTGTTTTTT. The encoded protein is CASSPGGSGTGELFF.

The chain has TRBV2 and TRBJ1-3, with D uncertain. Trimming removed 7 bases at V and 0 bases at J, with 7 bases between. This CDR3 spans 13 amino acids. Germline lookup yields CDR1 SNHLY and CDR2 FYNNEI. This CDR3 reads CASNYNSGNTIYF. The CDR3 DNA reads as TGTGCCAGCAATTATAACTCTGGAAACACCATATATTTT.

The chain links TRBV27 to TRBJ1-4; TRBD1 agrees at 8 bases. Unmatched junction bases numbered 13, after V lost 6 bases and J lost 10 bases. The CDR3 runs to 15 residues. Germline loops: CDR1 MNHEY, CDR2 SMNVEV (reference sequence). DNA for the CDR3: TGTGCCAGCAGCCCCTGGGGCAGGGGGCGGGCAAAACTGTTTTTT. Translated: CASSPWGRGRAKLFF.

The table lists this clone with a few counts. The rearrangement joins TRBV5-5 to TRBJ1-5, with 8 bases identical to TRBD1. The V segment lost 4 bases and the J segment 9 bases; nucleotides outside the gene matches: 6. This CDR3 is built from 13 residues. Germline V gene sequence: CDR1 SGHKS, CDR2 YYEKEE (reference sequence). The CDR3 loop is CASSPGQGTPQHF. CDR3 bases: TGTGCCAGCAGCCCCGGACAGGGAACGCCCCAGCATTTT.